This T cell receptor beta chain was recovered during a study of shared clonotypes between healthy human individuals. Study conclusions and caveats: Shared across several donors were about 4.8% of the naive CD4 clonotypes. Naive subsets generally had larger estimated richness than memory subsets. The generation probabilities recorded for non-shared clonotypes fell below those of clonotypes shared by all four donors.

The naive CD8 fraction comprised CD45RO-negative cells positively selected for CCR7 and excluded terminally differentiated effector memory CD45RA+ cells. Sequencing was performed with immunoSEQ multiplex PCR; in TCRdb, only in-frame clones are kept and a portion is missing. The sample contains around 2.1 million clones, just over 90% of which appear only once. With regard to this clone: Its antigen is still unknown.

The CDR3 spans 15 residues. Germline CDR1 and CDR2: PRHDT and FYEKMQ (reference sequence). Trimming pared 0 bases from V and 3 bases from J, leaving 9 bases between. The TCR was taken from a man between 18 and 29 years old in good health. Some clones in this sample may be carry-over from other donors' samples. V usage is TRBV13 and J usage is TRBJ1-5; the D is unclear. Sequencing was carried out using naive CD8+ T cells from PBMCs. CDR3 DNA sequence: TGTGCCAGCAGCTTAGGGGCAGGTGCCAATCAGCCCCAGCATTTT. It is translated as CASSLGAGANQPQHF.